The clone carrying this TCR beta chain was recorded only once. The target antigen is unknown. The PCR contained 60 Vbeta and 13 Jbeta primers. Clones were read by immunoSEQ multiplex PCR, and TCRdb kept only the in-frame ones, dropping some. Altogether 120,000 or so clones are present, about 84% being singletons, with the ten largest covering 3.5% to 4%. CDR1 and CDR2 (germline): ENHRY, SYGVKD. V was clipped by 0 bases and J by 7 bases; unmatched bases: 6. This CDR3 contains 16 residues. This entry comes from a study of cytomegalovirus exposure and HLA in healthy donors. Study-level background: An analysis done earlier identified about 120 million unique TCR beta sequences from around 180 million T cells. General observations from the study: CMV serostatus was the sole immune exposure information available. Researchers catalogued around 150 TCR beta chains as cytomegalovirus-associated. An apparent linkage of common viral pathogens to several of the most significant clusters emerged in a later analysis.

The rearrangement uses TRBV10-3 and TRBJ2-1, with TRBD2 identical over 10 bases. This receptor was taken from a man between 18 and 29 years old in good health and CMV-seropositive. Sequenced: PBMCs. CDR3 loop: CAISESSGGGQNEQFF. In nucleotides, the CDR3 is TGTGCCATCAGTGAGTCGAGCGGGGGGGGGCAGAATGAGCAGTTCTTC.